Below, one TCR beta chain is given with its context. No antigen is known for it. The CDR3 consists of 13 residues. V shed 8 bases and J 6 bases; nucleotides not matched to a gene: 9. The germline CDR1 and CDR2 sequences are SQVTM and ANQGSEA. This entry is derived from a study of a mutant IDH1 vaccine in newly diagnosed glioma. Study information: Vaccine dosing followed radiotherapy by 4-6 weeks, or accompanied temozolomide cycles. It was radiotherapy, temozolomide, or both that patients received previously, with most receiving both. Findings of the study overall: Top-clonotype changes in peripheral T cells seemed unrelated to pseudoprogression.

The sample's time point: week 47, end of study. Doses consisted of 300 ug of mutant IDH1 20-mer peptide each, paired with topical imiquimod. Generated by immunoSEQ multiplex PCR, the TCRdb table keeps only in-frame clones and is missing some. This table holds 45,000 to 55,000 clones, around 85% found once. The material was PBMCs, obtained from a glioma patient whose treatment included an IDH1 peptide vaccine. The origin of this receptor is a woman aged 30 to 39 with glioma. Some clones in this sample may be carry-over from other donors' samples. The rearrangement joins TRBV29-1 to TRBJ2-1; TRBD1 agrees at 8 bases. CDR3 region: CSPRTGSGNEQFF. CDR3 DNA: TGCAGCCCCAGGACAGGGTCGGGCAATGAGCAGTTCTTC.